This T cell receptor (beta chain) was identified during a study of vaccination and CD4 T cells after COVID-19. The study, taken as a whole, reports: In median terms, SARS-CoV-2-reactive clonotypes went from roughly 21 to 40, a nonsignificant rise.

The Oncomine TCR Beta short-read assay was applied to DNA of cultured CD4+ T cells. TCRdb re-derived calls from the PCR reads in MiXCR, one entry per CDR3 protein. The sample carries around 17,000 distinct CDR3 sequences, less than 40% recorded once. This clonotype was observed a single time. The antigen is unknown. Treatment: roughly 10-day PBMC culture with coronavirus spike peptide pools or control peptides (ViraFEST assay). CDR3 length equals 14 residues. Material: CD4+ T cells from blood, cultured in vitro, obtained before SARS-CoV-2 vaccination. This clonotype originated in a human donor who received a COVID-19 vaccine. The rearrangement joins TRBV1 to TRBJ1-1. TRBV1 is assigned pseudogene status. The CDR3: CTSSHPRQTVEAFF. In nucleotides, the CDR3 is TGCACCAGCAGCCACCCCAGGCAAACTGTTGAAGCTTTCTTT.